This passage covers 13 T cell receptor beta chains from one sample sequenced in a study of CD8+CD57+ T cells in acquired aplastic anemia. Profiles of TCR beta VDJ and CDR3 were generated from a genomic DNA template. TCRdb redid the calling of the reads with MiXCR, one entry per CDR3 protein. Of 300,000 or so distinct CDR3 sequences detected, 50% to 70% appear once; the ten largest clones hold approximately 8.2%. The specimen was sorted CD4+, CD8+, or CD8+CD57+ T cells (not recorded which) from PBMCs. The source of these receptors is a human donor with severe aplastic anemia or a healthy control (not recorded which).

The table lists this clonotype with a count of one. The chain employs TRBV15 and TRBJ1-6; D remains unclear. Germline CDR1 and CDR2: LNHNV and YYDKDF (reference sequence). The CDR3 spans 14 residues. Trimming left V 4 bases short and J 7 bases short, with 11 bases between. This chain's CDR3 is CATSNRVPNSPLHF. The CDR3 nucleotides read TGTGCCACCAGCAACCGGGTTCCGAATTCACCCCTCCACTTT.

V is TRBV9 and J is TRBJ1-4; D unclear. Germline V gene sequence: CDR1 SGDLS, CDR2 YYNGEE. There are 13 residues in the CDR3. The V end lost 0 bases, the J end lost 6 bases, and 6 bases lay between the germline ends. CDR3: CASSVARDEKLFF. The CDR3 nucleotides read TGTGCCAGCAGCGTAGCTCGAGATGAAAAACTGTTTTTT.

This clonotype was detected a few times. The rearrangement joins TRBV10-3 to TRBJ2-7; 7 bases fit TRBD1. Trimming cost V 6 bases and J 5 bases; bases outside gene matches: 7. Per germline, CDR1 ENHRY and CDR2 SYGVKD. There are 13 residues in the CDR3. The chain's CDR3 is CAISRQGSDEQYF. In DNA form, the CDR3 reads TGTGCCATCAGCAGACAGGGTAGCGACGAGCAGTACTTC.

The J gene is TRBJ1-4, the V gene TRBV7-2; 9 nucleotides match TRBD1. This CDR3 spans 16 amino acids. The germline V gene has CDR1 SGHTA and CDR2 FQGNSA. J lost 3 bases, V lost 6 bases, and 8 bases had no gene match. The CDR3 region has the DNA TGTGCCAGCAGACCTAGACAGGGGGTCGCTAATGAAAAACTGTTTTTT. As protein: CASRPRQGVANEKLFF.

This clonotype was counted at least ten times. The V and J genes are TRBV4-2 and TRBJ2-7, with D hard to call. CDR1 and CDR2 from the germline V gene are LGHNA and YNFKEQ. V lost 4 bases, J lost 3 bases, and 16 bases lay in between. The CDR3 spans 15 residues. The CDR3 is CASSLRLGYGYEQYF. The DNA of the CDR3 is TGTGCCAGCAGCCTCCGGTTGGGTTATGGCTACGAGCAGTACTTC.

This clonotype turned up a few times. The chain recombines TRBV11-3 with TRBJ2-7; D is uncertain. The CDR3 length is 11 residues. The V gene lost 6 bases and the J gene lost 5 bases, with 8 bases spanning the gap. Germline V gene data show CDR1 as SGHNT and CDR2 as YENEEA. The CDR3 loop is CASSHQDEQYF. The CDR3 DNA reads TGTGCCAGCAGTCATCAAGACGAGCAGTACTTC. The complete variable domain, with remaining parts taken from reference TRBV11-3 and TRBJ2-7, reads EAGVVQSPRYKIIEKKQPVAFWCNPISGHNTLYWYLQNLGQGPELLIRYENEEAVDDSQLPKDRFSAERLKGVDSTLKIQPAELGDSAVYLCASSHQDEQYFGPGTRLTVT.

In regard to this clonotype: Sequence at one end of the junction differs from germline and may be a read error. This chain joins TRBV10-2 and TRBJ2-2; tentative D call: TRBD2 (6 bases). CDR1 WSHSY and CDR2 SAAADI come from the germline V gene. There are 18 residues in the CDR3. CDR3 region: CASTQPPRLAANTGELFF. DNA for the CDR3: TGTGCCAGCACCCAACCCCCCCGGTTAGCGGCGAACACCGGGGAGCTGTTTTTT.

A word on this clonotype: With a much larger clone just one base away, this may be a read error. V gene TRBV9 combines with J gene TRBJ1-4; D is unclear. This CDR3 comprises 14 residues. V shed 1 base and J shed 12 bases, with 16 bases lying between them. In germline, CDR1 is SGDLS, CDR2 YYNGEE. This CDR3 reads CASSVQGRAEELFF. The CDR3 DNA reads TGTGCCAGCAGCGTACAAGGACGGGCGGAAGAACTGTTTTTT. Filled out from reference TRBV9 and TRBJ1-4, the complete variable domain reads DSGVTQTPKHLITATGQRVTLRCSPRSGDLSVYWYQQSLDQGLQFLIQYYNGEERAKGNILERFSAQQFPDLHSELNLSSLELGDSALYFCASSVQGRAEELFFGSGTQLSVL.

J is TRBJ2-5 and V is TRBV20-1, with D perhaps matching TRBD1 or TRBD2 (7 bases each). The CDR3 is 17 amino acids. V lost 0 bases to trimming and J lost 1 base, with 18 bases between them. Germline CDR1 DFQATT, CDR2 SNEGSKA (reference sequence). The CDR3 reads CSARDGEGDSFQETQYF. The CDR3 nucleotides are TGCAGTGCTAGAGATGGGGAGGGGGACAGCTTCCAAGAGACCCAGTACTTC.

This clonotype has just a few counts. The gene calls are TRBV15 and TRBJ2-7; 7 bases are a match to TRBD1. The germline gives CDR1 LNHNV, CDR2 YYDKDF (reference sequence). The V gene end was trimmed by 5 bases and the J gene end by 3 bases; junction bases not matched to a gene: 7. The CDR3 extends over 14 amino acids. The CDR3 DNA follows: TGTGCCACCAGCCCATCCAGGGGGTTCTACGAGCAGTACTTC. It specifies CATSPSRGFYEQYF.

CDR3 DNA sequence: TGTGCCAGCAGTCTCCGACAGGGTACGAACACTGAAGCTTTCTTT. Translating gives CASSLRQGTNTEAFF. This chain joins TRBV6-1 and TRBJ1-1; 7 nucleotides line up with TRBD1. After removal of 5 bases from V and 1 base from J, the junction contained 7 bases not matched to a gene. The CDR3 sequence is 15 residues long. Looked up from germline, CDR1 is MNHNS and CDR2 is SASEGT.

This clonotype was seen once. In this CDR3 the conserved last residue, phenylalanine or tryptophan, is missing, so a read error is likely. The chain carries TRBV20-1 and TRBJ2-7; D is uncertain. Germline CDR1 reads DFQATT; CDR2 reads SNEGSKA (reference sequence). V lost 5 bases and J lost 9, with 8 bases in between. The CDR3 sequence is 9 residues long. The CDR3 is CSAWVGQYL. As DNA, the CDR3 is TGCAGTGCTTGGGTAGGGCAGTACCTC.

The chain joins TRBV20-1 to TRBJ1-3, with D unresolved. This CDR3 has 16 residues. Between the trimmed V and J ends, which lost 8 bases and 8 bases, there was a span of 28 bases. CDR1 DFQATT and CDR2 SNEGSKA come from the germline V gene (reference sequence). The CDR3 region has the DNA TGCAGTACGACTGACCTTACAGTTGGCCCCCAAGACACCATATATTTT. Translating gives CSTTDLTVGPQDTIYF.